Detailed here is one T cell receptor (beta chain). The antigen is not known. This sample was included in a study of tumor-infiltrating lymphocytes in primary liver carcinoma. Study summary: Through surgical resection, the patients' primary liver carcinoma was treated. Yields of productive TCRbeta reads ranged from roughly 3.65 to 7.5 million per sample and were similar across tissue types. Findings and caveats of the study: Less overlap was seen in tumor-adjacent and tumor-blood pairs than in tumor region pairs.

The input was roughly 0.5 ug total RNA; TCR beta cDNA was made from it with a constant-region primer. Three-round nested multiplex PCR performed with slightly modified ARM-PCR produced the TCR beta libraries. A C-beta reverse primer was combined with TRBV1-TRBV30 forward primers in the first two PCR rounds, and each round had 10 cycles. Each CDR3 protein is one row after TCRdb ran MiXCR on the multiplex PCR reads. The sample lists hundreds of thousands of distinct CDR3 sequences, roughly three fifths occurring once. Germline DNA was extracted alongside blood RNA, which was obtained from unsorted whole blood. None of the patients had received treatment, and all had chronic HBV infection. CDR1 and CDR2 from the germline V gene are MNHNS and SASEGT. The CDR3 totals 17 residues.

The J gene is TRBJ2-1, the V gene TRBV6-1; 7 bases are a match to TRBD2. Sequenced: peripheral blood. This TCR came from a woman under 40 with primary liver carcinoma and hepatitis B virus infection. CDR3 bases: TGTACCGGCAGTGAAGCCGGATGGGACTACTCCTACAATGAGCAGTTCTTC. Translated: CTGSEAGWDYSYNEQFF.